This record looks at one T cell receptor beta chain sequence and its context. The sample is drawn from a study of multiple sclerosis patients with progressive multifocal leukoencephalopathy. The V gene end was trimmed by 7 bases and the J gene end by 8 bases; junction bases not matched to a gene: 10. The CDR3 runs to 15 residues. The germline gives CDR1 MNHEY, CDR2 SMNVEV (reference sequence). The time point was: 12 to 13 months of natalizumab therapy. Sequenced by immunoSEQ multiplex PCR; TCRdb stores in-frame clones only, minus some. In the table there are tens of thousands of clones, 90% of which are singletons.

Specimen: PBMCs, collected from a patient treated with natalizumab. The chain employs TRBV27 and TRBJ2-1; TRBD2 matches 11 bases. The origin of this receptor is a human donor with multiple sclerosis. CDR3 region: CASTPGTSGGDEQFF. In DNA, the CDR3 is TGTGCCAGCACCCCCGGGACTAGCGGCGGGGATGAGCAGTTCTTC.